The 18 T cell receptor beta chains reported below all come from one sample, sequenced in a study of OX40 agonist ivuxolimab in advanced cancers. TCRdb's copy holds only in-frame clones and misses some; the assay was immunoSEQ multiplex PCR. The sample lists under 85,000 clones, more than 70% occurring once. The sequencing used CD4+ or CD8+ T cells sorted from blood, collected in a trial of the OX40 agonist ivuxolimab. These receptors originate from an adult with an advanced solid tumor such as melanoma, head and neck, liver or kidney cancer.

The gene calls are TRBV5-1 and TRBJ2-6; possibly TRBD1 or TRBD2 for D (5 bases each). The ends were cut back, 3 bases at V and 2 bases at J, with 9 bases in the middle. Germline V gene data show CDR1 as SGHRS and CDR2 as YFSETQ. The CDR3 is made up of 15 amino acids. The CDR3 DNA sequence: TGCGCCAGCAGCTCCGGGACGGCTGGGGCCAACGTCCTGACTTTC. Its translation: CASSSGTAGANVLTF.

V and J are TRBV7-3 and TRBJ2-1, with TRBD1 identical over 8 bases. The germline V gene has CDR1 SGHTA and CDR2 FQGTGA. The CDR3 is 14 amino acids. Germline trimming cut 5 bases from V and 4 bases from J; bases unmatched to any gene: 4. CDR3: CASSRGQAYNEQFF. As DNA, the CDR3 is TGTGCCAGCAGCAGGGGACAGGCGTACAATGAGCAGTTCTTC.

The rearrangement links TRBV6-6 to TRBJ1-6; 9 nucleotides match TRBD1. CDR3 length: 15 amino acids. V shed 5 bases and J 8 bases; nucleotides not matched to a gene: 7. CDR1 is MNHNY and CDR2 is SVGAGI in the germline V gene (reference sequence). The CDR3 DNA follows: TGTGCCAGCAGTGCGCCGGGACAGGGTGATTCACCCCTCCACTTT. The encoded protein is CASSAPGQGDSPLHF.

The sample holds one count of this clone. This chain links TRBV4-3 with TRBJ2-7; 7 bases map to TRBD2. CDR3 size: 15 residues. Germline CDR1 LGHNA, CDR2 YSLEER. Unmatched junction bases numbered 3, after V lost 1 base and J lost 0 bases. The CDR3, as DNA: TGCGCCAGCAGCCAAGGGGGGGGGAGCTCCTACGAGCAGTACTTC. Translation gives CASSQGGGSSYEQYF.

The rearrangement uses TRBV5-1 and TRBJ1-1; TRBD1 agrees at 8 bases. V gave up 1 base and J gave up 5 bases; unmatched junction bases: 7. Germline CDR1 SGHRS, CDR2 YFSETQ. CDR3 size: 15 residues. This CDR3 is CASSLNGQGGTEAFF. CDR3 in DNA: TGCGCCAGCAGCTTGAATGGACAGGGTGGGACTGAAGCTTTCTTT.

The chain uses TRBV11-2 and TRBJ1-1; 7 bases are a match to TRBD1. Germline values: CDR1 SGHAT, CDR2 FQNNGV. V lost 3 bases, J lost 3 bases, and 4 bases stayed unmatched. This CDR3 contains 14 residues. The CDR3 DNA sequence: TGTGCCAGCAGCTTTCAGACAGGGTACACTGAAGCTTTCTTT. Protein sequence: CASSFQTGYTEAFF.

CDR3 bases: TGTGCCAGCAGCTTAGGAGGCACGCCTGGGTGGAATGAGCAGTTCTTC. This encodes CASSLGGTPGWNEQFF. The gene calls are TRBV7-2 and TRBJ2-1; no reliable D call. Germline values: CDR1 SGHTA, CDR2 FQGNSA. This CDR3 is 16 amino acids long. Trimming pared 1 base from V and 7 bases from J, leaving 17 bases between.

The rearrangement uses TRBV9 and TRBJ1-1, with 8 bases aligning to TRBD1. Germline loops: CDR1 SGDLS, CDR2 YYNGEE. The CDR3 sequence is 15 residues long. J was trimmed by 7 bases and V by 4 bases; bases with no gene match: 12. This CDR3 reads CASSRVHSGGDEAFF. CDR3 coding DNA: TGTGCCAGCAGCCGCGTACACTCAGGGGGCGATGAAGCTTTCTTT. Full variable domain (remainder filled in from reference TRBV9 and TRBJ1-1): DSGVTQTPKHLITATGQRVTLRCSPRSGDLSVYWYQQSLDQGLQFLIQYYNGEERAKGNILERFSAQQFPDLHSELNLSSLELGDSALYFCASSRVHSGGDEAFFGQGTRLTVV.

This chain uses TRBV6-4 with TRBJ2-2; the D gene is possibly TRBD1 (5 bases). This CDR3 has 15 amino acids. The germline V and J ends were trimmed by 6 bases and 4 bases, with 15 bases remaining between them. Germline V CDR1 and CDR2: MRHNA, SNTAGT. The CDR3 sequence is CASSQGLSGTGELFF. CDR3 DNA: TGTGCCAGCAGCCAGGGATTATCGGGCACCGGGGAGCTGTTTTTT.

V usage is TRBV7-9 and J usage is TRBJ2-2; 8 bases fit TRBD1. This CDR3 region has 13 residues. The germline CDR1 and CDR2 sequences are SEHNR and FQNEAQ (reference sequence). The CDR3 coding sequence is TGTGCGGACCGGACAGGGAGCACCGGGGAGCTGTTTTTT. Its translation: CADRTGSTGELFF.

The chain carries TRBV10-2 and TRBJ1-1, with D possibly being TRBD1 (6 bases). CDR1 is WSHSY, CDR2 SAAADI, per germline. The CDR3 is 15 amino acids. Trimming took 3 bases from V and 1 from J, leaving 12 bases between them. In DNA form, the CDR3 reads TGCGCCAGCAGTGACTGGGGGCGAGGGAACACTGAAGCTTTCTTT. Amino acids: CASSDWGRGNTEAFF.

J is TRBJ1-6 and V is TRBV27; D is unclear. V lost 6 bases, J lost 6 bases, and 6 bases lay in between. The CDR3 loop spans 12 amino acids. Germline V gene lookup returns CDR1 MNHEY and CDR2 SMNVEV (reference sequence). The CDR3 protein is CASREINSPLHF. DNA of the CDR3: TGTGCCAGCAGGGAGATTAATTCACCCCTCCACTTT.

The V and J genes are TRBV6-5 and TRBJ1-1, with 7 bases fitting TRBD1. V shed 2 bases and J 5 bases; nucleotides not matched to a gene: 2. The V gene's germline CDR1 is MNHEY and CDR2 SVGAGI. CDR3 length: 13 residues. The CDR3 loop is CASSYNRGTEAFF. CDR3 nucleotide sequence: TGTGCCAGCAGTTACAACAGGGGAACTGAAGCTTTCTTT.

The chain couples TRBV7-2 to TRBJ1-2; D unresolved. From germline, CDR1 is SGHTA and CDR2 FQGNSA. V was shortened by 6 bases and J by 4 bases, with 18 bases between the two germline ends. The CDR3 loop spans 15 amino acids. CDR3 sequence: CASSKGAVRVYGYTF. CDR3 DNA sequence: TGTGCCAGCAGTAAGGGTGCGGTCCGGGTCTATGGCTACACCTTC.

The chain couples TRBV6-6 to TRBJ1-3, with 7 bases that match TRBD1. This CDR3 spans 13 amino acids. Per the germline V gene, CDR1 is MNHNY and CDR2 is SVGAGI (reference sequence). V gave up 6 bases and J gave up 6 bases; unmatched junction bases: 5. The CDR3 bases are TGTGCCAGCAGCGACAGGGAGGCAAACACCATATATTTT. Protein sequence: CASSDREANTIYF.

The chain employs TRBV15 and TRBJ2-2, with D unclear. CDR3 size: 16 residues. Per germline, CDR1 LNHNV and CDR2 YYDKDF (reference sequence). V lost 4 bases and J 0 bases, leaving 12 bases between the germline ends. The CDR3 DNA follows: TGTGCCACCAGCAACAGACAACTCGCGAACACCGGGGAGCTGTTTTTT. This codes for CATSNRQLANTGELFF.

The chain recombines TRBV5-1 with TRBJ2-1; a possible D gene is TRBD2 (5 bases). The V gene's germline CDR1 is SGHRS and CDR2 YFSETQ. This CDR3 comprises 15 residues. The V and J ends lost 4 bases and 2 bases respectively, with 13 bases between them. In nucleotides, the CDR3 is TGCGCCAGCAGCAAGGACTCCCTTCCCTACAATGAGCAGTTCTTC. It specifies CASSKDSLPYNEQFF.

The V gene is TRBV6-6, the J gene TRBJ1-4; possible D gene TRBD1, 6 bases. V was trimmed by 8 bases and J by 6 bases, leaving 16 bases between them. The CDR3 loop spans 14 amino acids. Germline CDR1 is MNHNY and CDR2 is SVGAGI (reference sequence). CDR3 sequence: CASGETGFDEKLFF. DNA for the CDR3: TGTGCCAGCGGGGAAACAGGGTTTGATGAAAAACTGTTTTTT.